This entry features one T cell receptor (beta chain) sequence. Its antigen target is currently unknown. Qualities for individual bases were not recorded, and no much larger clone is one base off. This sample stems from a study of OX40 agonist ivuxolimab in advanced cancers. Turning to the overall study: Ivuxolimab, which targeted the costimulatory receptor OX40 (CD134), was an agonistic, fully human IgG2 monoclonal antibody. Intravenous ivuxolimab was administered to patients every 2 weeks at six dose levels: 0.01, 0.1, 0.3, 1.5, 3 and 10 mg/kg. Of the approximately 50 dose-escalation patients, hepatocellular carcinoma was present in approximately 20, melanoma in roughly 15, renal cell carcinoma in 9 and head and neck cancer in 9. A male proportion of around 83% and a mean age of approximately 61 years, ranging from 23 to 79, were recorded for the dose-escalation cohort. Prior anti-PD-1, anti-PD-L1 or anti-CTLA-4 therapy was permitted, and checkpoint inhibitors had been received by about 37% of dose-escalation patients. Partial responses occurred in three dose-escalation patients: two with cutaneous melanoma and one with hepatocellular carcinoma. Peripheral TCRbeta sequencing was intended to test whether TCR sequence diversity was altered and clonal T-cell expansion was caused by ivuxolimab. The paper describes the monotherapy dose-escalation part (N of about 57 patients) of the phase I trial of ivuxolimab.

Broad study findings and their caveats: At doses of 0.1 to 3.0 mg/kg, clonal expansion of both CD4+ and CD8+ blood T cells was observed from baseline to week 6. The antigen specificity of the clonally expanded peripheral T cells was not determined. Low levels of normalized T-cell clonal expansion were also seen in some patients who did not respond. In the 0.1-3.0 mg/kg groups, partial responders were among the patients with the lowest normalized peripheral clonal expansion, particularly in CD8+ T cells. On average, CD8+ T cells showed more expanded clones than CD4+ T cells after ivuxolimab.

Genomic DNA was isolated from the sorted cells so that the TCRbeta CDR3 region could be sequenced. The immunoSEQ Assay was used to sequence the TCRbeta CDR3 regions. Here the immuneACCESS table is served through TCRdb, limited to in-frame sequences with V and J called. Missing clones are a known gap in these copies; in checked studies unresolved V genes cover under half, and the rest lacks a known reason. This sample holds tens of thousands of clones; 75% to 90% were observed only once. The ten largest clones represent around 7% of the sample. The trim is 6 bases for V and 4 bases for J, with a gap of 19 bases between the germline ends. CDR1 and CDR2 are drawn from the germline V gene (reference sequence): MNHEY, SMNVEV. From cysteine to phenylalanine, the CDR3 is 16 amino acids long. Only the CDR3 part of the read is kept: 48 bases, read in frame from the first base. The trial excluded patients who had a history of autoimmune disease or who were on systemic immunosuppression. Peripheral blood for TCR sequencing was collected from all dose cohorts at baseline, on cycle 4 day 1, and on cycle 7 day 1. Samples were obtained from an open-label, multicenter, first-in-human phase I dose-escalation trial of ivuxolimab. Adults with locally advanced or metastatic head and neck squamous cell, hepatocellular, melanoma or renal cell carcinoma were enrolled in the trial. CD4+ and CD8+ T cells were sorted separately from peripheral blood before TCR sequencing.

Rearrangement joined TRBV27 to TRBJ1-5, with the D gene not confidently named. This sample comprised CD4+ or CD8+ T cells sorted from blood, obtained in a trial of the OX40 agonist ivuxolimab. This receptor was identified in an adult with an advanced solid tumor such as melanoma, head and neck, liver or kidney cancer. The CDR3 amino acid sequence is: CASSQQTGLGNQPQHF. DNA sequence: TGTGCCAGCAGCCAGCAAACGGGTTTGGGGAATCAGCCCCAGCATTTT.